A single sample is the source of the 20 T cell receptor beta chains below, sequenced in a study of cytomegalovirus exposure and HLA in healthy donors. The PCR was carried out with 60 Vbeta primers and 13 Jbeta primers. Profiling relied on immunoSEQ multiplex PCR, and the TCRdb table lists in-frame clones only, not all of them. The sample lists 78,000 or so clones, roughly 80% occurring once. The specimen was PBMCs. The receptors stem from a woman aged 50 to 60 in good health and CMV-seronegative.

The chain has TRBV5-1 and TRBJ2-2, with 9 bases matching TRBD2. After removal of 7 bases from V and 2 bases from J, the junction contained 6 bases not matched to a gene. The CDR3 is made up of 15 amino acids. Looked up from germline, CDR1 is SGHRS and CDR2 is YFSETQ. The chain's CDR3 is CASRLTSGNTGELFF. In nucleotides, the CDR3 is TGCGCCAGCCGGCTGACTAGCGGAAACACCGGGGAGCTGTTTTTT.

The rearrangement uses TRBV4-1 and TRBJ2-5, with D perhaps TRBD2 (5 bases). Between the trimmed V and J ends, which lost 1 base and 3 bases, there was a span of 9 bases. CDR1 is MGHRA, CDR2 YSYEKL, per germline. The CDR3 loop spans 14 amino acids. CDR3 amino acids: CASSQVAGKETQYF. CDR3 sequence (DNA): TGCGCCAGCAGCCAAGTCGCCGGGAAAGAGACCCAGTACTTC.

This CDR3 is CASSDRNRSSGNTIYF. The CDR3 nucleotides are TGTGCCAGCAGTGACCGCAACAGAAGCTCTGGAAACACCATATATTTT. The gene calls are TRBV25-1 and TRBJ1-3, with D hard to call. CDR1 MGHDK and CDR2 SYGVNS come from the germline V gene. This CDR3 region has 16 residues. The V gene lost 3 bases and the J gene lost 0 bases, with 12 bases spanning the gap.

The gene calls are TRBV2 and TRBJ2-1; tentatively, D is TRBD1 (5 bases). In germline, CDR1 is SNHLY, CDR2 FYNNEI. This CDR3 spans 15 amino acids. Trimming stripped 9 bases from V and 0 bases from J, with 15 bases between. The CDR3 loop reads CARGRLQSSYNEQFF. In DNA, the CDR3 is TGTGCCAGGGGGCGGTTACAGAGCTCCTACAATGAGCAGTTCTTC. The complete variable domain, with remaining parts taken from reference TRBV2 and TRBJ2-1, reads EPEVTQTPSHQVTQMGQEVILRCVPISNHLYFYWYRQILGQKVEFLVSFYNNEISEKSEIFDDQFSVERPDGSNFTLKIRSTKLEDSAMYFCARGRLQSSYNEQFFGPGTRLTVL.

V is TRBV5-4 and J is TRBJ1-1, with a weak D call TRBD1 (5 bases). CDR3 length equals 14 residues. Trimming left V 2 bases short and J 1 base short, with 9 bases between. CDR1 is SGHNT and CDR2 is YYREEE in the germline V gene (reference sequence). For the CDR3, the DNA is TGTGCCAGCAGCTTAGCCAGGGCGAACACTGAAGCTTTCTTT. This encodes CASSLARANTEAFF.

The rearrangement joins TRBV7-2 to TRBJ1-1, with no clear D. CDR1 and CDR2 from the germline V gene are SGHTA and FQGNSA. V shed 0 bases and J shed 5 bases, with 7 bases lying between them. The CDR3 spans 13 residues. Here the CDR3 reads CASSLARPTEAFF. For the CDR3, the DNA is TGTGCCAGCAGCTTAGCTCGTCCGACTGAAGCTTTCTTT.

The rearrangement joins TRBV6-5 to TRBJ1-1, with D uncertain. Germline CDR1 and CDR2: MNHEY and SVGAGI. The CDR3 has 14 amino acids. Between the trimmed V and J ends, which lost 2 bases and 1 base, there was a span of 8 bases. Written as DNA, the CDR3 is TGTGCCAGCAGTTACGTTATGGCGAACACTGAAGCTTTCTTT. This encodes CASSYVMANTEAFF.

J is TRBJ2-7 and V is TRBV29-1; 13 bases agree with TRBD2. Per germline, CDR1 SQVTM and CDR2 ANQGSEA. This CDR3 spans 16 amino acids. The V segment lost 4 bases and the J segment 4 bases; nucleotides outside the gene matches: 10. CDR3 nucleotide sequence: TGCAGCGTTGCCGGGACTAGCGGGGCTTCCCTTTACGAGCAGTACTTC. Encoded protein: CSVAGTSGASLYEQYF.

This chain connects TRBV4-1 to TRBJ1-2; weak D call: TRBD1 (5 bases). Germline-derived CDR1 and CDR2 are MGHRA and YSYEKL. CDR3 length equals 14 residues. Trimming cost V 4 bases and J 4 bases, with 13 bases left between them. The CDR3: CASSREGQAYGYTF. DNA of the CDR3: TGCGCCAGCAGCCGGGAGGGGCAGGCCTATGGCTACACCTTC.

The rearrangement links TRBV10-3 to TRBJ2-2; D is possibly TRBD2 (5 bases). V lost 5 bases to trimming and J lost 1 base, with 14 bases between them. Germline V gives CDR1 ENHRY, CDR2 SYGVKD. This CDR3 is built from 16 residues. Written as DNA, the CDR3 is TGTGCCATCAGTAGAACCGGAGGAAGGAACACCGGGGAGCTGTTTTTT. Protein: CAISRTGGRNTGELFF.

In this sample, this clone turned up a few times. An end of the junction differs from the germline gene, which may be a read error. CDR3 nucleotides: TGTGCCAGCAGCTTAGCGCTAGGGGAAACACTGTTTTTT. It codes for CASSLALGETLFF. The chain carries TRBV7-2 and TRBJ1-4; D is possibly TRBD1 (5 bases). Germline loops: CDR1 SGHTA, CDR2 FQGNSA. The length of the CDR3 is 13 residues. The variable domain in full, completed from reference TRBV7-2 and TRBJ1-4, reads GAGVSQSPSNKVTEKGKDVELRCDPISGHTALYWYRQSLGQGLEFLIYFQGNSAPDKSGLPSDRFSAERTGGSVSTLTIQRTQQEDSAVYLCASSLALGETLFFGSGTQLSVL.

This clone has just a few counts. The gene calls are TRBV2 and TRBJ2-7, with D maybe TRBD2 (7 bases). CDR3 length: 13 amino acids. Germline V lookup: CDR1 SNHLY, CDR2 FYNNEI. Trimming took off 6 bases at V and 0 bases at J, with 9 bases between the two ends. The CDR3: CASRRGPSYEQYV. The DNA of the CDR3 is TGTGCCAGCAGGCGGGGGCCCTCCTACGAGCAGTACGTC.

The chain joins TRBV28 to TRBJ1-2; maybe TRBD1 (5 bases). The ends were cut back, 2 bases at V and 8 bases at J, with 12 bases in the middle. This CDR3 contains 13 residues. The germline V gene encodes CDR1 MDHEN and CDR2 SYDVKM. The CDR3 nucleotides read TGTGCCAGCAGTTTAGAAAAGGGGCAGGGCTACACCTTC. Its protein is CASSLEKGQGYTF.

The rearrangement joins TRBV19 to TRBJ1-1, with 7 positions matching TRBD1. V was pared by 6 bases and J by 4 bases, with 11 bases of the junction left unmatched. This CDR3 spans 15 amino acids. In germline, CDR1 is LNHDA, CDR2 SQIVND (reference sequence). The DNA for the CDR3 is TGTGCCAGTAGACCCCCCAAGGGGGCTGTCACTGAAGCTTTCTTT. As protein: CASRPPKGAVTEAFF.

Written as DNA, the CDR3 is TGTGCCAGCAGCTCCCCTATAGGGGGGGCCTCTTTCGAGCAGTACTTC. Encoded protein: CASSSPIGGASFEQYF. The chain employs TRBV7-6 and TRBJ2-7; TRBD2 might be the D (7 bases). V was pared by 4 bases and J by 6 bases, with 22 bases between. CDR1 is SGHVS, CDR2 FNYEAQ, per germline. The CDR3 contains 16 residues.

The V and J genes are TRBV19 and TRBJ2-7; 7 nucleotides agree with TRBD2. The V gene end was trimmed by 6 bases and the J gene end by 2 bases; junction bases not matched to a gene: 10. CDR1 and CDR2 (germline): LNHDA, SQIVND (reference sequence). CDR3 length: 15 residues. The CDR3 reads CASRINLAETYEQYF. The CDR3 nucleotides are TGTGCCAGTAGAATTAACCTAGCGGAAACCTACGAGCAGTACTTC.

The V call is TRBV2, the J call TRBJ2-1; 8 bases map to TRBD2. V lost 3 bases, J lost 7 bases, and 5 bases stayed unmatched. Per the germline V gene, CDR1 is SNHLY and CDR2 is FYNNEI. This CDR3 comprises 14 residues. Here the CDR3 reads CASSEASGLNEQFF. For the CDR3, the DNA is TGTGCCAGCAGTGAGGCTAGCGGGCTTAATGAGCAGTTCTTC.

This clone was recorded once. The chain is built from TRBV27 and TRBJ2-1, with D possibly matching TRBD2 (6 bases). The CDR3 covers 14 residues. Germline-derived CDR1 and CDR2 are MNHEY and SMNVEV (reference sequence). V was shortened by 7 bases and J by 5 bases, with 15 bases between the two germline ends. CDR3 protein: CASTAGRTDNEQFF. CDR3 in DNA: TGTGCCAGCACAGCGGGCCGCACAGACAATGAGCAGTTCTTC.

The V and J genes are TRBV4-1 and TRBJ2-7, with 8 bases matching TRBD2. The CDR3 extends over 16 amino acids. V was pared by 4 bases and J by 1 base, with 9 bases of the junction left unmatched. Germline V CDR1 and CDR2: MGHRA, YSYEKL. The DNA for the CDR3 is TGCGCCAGCAGCCTTACTTCTAGCGGGCTTTCCTACGAGCAGTACTTC. Translated: CASSLTSSGLSYEQYF.

The CDR3 loop reads CASSIGRTGEYEQYF. CDR3 in DNA: TGTGCCAGTAGTATAGGGCGGACAGGGGAATACGAGCAGTACTTC. The chain combines TRBV19 with TRBJ2-7, with 9 bases that match TRBD1. V dropped 1 base and J dropped 4; count of bases not matched to a gene: 5. In germline, CDR1 is LNHDA, CDR2 SQIVND (reference sequence). The CDR3 has 15 amino acids.